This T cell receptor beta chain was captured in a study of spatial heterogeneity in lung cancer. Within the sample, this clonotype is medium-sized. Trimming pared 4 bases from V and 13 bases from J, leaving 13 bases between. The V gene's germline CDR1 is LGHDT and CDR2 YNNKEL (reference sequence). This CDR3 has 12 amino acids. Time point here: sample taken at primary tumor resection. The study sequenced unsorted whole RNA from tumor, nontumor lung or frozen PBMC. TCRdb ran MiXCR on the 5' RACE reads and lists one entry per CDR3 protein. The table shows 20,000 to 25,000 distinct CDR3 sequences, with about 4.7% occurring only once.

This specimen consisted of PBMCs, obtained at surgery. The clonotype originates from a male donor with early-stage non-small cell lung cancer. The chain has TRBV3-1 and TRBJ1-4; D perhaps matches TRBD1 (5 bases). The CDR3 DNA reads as TGTGCCAGCAGCCCCGACAGTCTGAGACTGTTTTTT. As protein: CASSPDSLRLFF. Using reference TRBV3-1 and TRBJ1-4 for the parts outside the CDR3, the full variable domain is DTAVSQTPKYLVTQMGNDKSIKCEQNLGHDTMYWYKQDSKKFLKIMFSYNNKELIINETVPNRFSPKSPDKAHLNLHINSLELGDSAVYFCASSPDSLRLFFGSGTQLSVL.